The T cell receptor beta chain under discussion was sequenced for a study of T cells after posttransplantation cyclophosphamide. Busulfan-fludarabine conditioning, marrow transplant, and cyclophosphamide on days +3 and +4 were administered. There are many counts of this clone. The antigen is not known. TCRdb keeps only in-frame clones here, not all; method: immunoSEQ multiplex PCR. Altogether roughly 10,000 clones were found in the sample, and no singletons occur. General study findings and limits: Donor-recipient repertoire similarity was low at 1-2 months, rising over year one. After PTCy, TRB diversity resembled that of CNI/methotrexate controls.

The CDR3 covers 13 residues. The germline V and J ends were trimmed by 4 bases and 6 bases, with 13 bases remaining between them. Germline V gene lookup returns CDR1 SGHTS and CDR2 YDEGEE. The V gene is TRBV5-8, the J gene TRBJ1-1; a possible D gene is TRBD1 (6 bases). The clonotype comes from a male patient aged 45 to 59 who received an allogeneic stem cell transplant from a related donor and was CMV-positive. Some T cells could come from the graft donor. Sequenced here: PBMCs, sampled approximately 380 days after allogeneic stem cell transplant with posttransplant cyclophosphamide. The CDR3 region is CASSRGQFSEAFF. The CDR3 DNA reads TGTGCCAGCAGCCGTGGACAGTTCTCTGAAGCTTTCTTT. The full variable domain, its missing parts supplied by reference TRBV5-8 and TRBJ1-1, is EAGVTQSPTHLIKTRGQQATLRCSPISGHTSVYWYQQALGLGLQFLLWYDEGEERNRGNFPPRFSGRQFPNYSSELNVNALELEDSALYLCASSRGQFSEAFFGQGTRLTVV.